The 21 T cell receptor beta chains presented below share a single source sample, sequenced in a study of cytotoxic CD8 clonotypes in ibrutinib-treated CLL. Some clones are missing from TCRdb's copy, which holds only in-frame ones; the method was immunoSEQ multiplex PCR. The sample consists of approximately 150,000 clones, 77% of them appearing once. The sequencing used PBMCs, collected after 12 months of ibrutinib treatment. The receptors here all came from a human donor with chronic lymphocytic leukemia.

This clone has only a few counts. This rearrangement joins TRBV2 to TRBJ2-4, with D perhaps TRBD2 (7 bases). Germline V gene data show CDR1 as SNHLY and CDR2 as FYNNEI. V was clipped by 6 bases and J by 2 bases, with 11 bases between them. The CDR3 is made up of 14 amino acids. The CDR3 bases are TGTGCCAGCAGGGGAGGGGGACCCAAAAACATTCAGTACTTC. This translates into CASRGGGPKNIQYF.

This rearrangement joins TRBV11-2 to TRBJ1-1, with a possible D match to TRBD1 (6 bases). Germline V gives CDR1 SGHAT, CDR2 FQNNGV. The CDR3 loop spans 16 amino acids. V dropped 0 bases and J dropped 8 bases, with 19 bases sitting between them. The DNA of the CDR3 is TGTGCCAGCAGCTTAGATCTATGGGGTTCAGGGGACGAAGCTTTCTTT. This translates into CASSLDLWGSGDEAFF. The complete variable domain, with remaining parts taken from reference TRBV11-2 and TRBJ1-1, reads EAGVAQSPRYKIIEKRQSVAFWCNPISGHATLYWYQQILGQGPKLLIQFQNNGVVDDSQLPKDRFSAERLKGVDSTLKIQPAKLEDSAVYLCASSLDLWGSGDEAFFGQGTRLTVV.

In regard to this clone: A clone one base away is much larger, so this may be a read error. The chain uses TRBV5-6 and TRBJ2-5; TRBD1 aligns across 9 bases. Losses at the gene ends were 4 bases for V and 2 bases for J; bases not matched to a gene: 3. The germline V gene has CDR1 SGHDT and CDR2 YYEEEE. This CDR3 spans 14 amino acids. The CDR3 region is CASSQDRGQETQYF. The CDR3 coding sequence is TGTGCCAGCAGCCAGGACAGGGGACAAGAGACCCAGTACTTC.

The rearrangement uses TRBV29-1 and TRBJ2-7; D might be TRBD1 or TRBD2, each matching 5 bases. This CDR3 is built from 12 residues. V was pared by 7 bases and J by 2 bases, with 12 bases between. Germline V gene lookup returns CDR1 SQVTM and CDR2 ANQGSEA. The CDR3 nucleotides read TGCAGCGCCCGGGACGGAACCTACGAGCAGTACTTC. Translation: CSARDGTYEQYF.

V is TRBV21-1 and J is TRBJ2-7; the table's D call, TRBD1, has no DNA check behind it. TRBV21-1 is described as a pseudogene. The CDR3 has 14 residues. CDR3 in amino acids: CASSKTGEVDEQYF. The CDR3, as DNA: TGTGCCAGCAGCAAAACAGGGGAAGTAGACGAGCAGTACTTC.

This clone was detected a few times. This chain uses TRBV6-6 with TRBJ1-5, with 7 bases matching TRBD1. This CDR3 contains 15 residues. V shed 6 bases and J 7 bases; nucleotides not matched to a gene: 12. Germline V gene lookup returns CDR1 MNHNY and CDR2 SVGAGI (reference sequence). The CDR3 loop is CASRDNRGGEQPQHF. The CDR3 bases are TGTGCCAGCAGGGATAACAGGGGTGGAGAGCAGCCCCAGCATTTT.

A few counts support this clone. V usage is TRBV18 and J usage is TRBJ1-3, with unresolved D. The CDR3 has 15 residues. Trimming removed 0 bases at V and 4 bases at J, with 10 bases between. CDR1 and CDR2 from the germline V gene are KGHSH and LQKENI. The DNA for the CDR3 is TGTGCCAGCTCACCACCGGGTGAGTTCGGAAACACCATATATTTT. Its protein product is CASSPPGEFGNTIYF.

The chain carries TRBV4-3 and TRBJ2-7; D not resolved. Trimming shortened V by 0 bases and J by 5 bases, and 8 bases separated the two germline ends. The CDR3 runs to 13 residues. Per the germline V gene, CDR1 is LGHNA and CDR2 is YSLEER. For the CDR3, the DNA is TGCGCCAGCAGCCAAGAGCCGCGTAACGAGCAGTACTTC. Protein sequence: CASSQEPRNEQYF.

The chain joins TRBV11-2 to TRBJ1-6; D might be TRBD1 (5 bases). Trimming cost V 5 bases and J 9 bases, with 14 bases left between them. This CDR3 contains 14 residues. Germline V CDR1 and CDR2: SGHAT, FQNNGV. The CDR3 is CASSPGAGGSPLHF. The CDR3 nucleotides read TGTGCCAGCAGCCCCGGGGCCGGGGGTTCACCCCTCCACTTT.

This sequence joins TRBV7-2 and TRBJ2-7; D is unresolved. Germline CDR1 and CDR2: SGHTA and FQGNSA. The CDR3 runs 13 residues. V was shortened by 1 base and J by 6 bases, with 10 bases between the two germline ends. The CDR3 loop reads CASSLVPFGEQYF. The CDR3 DNA reads TGTGCCAGCAGCTTAGTACCTTTCGGCGAGCAGTACTTC.

This chain connects TRBV19 to TRBJ2-1; 13 bases are shared with TRBD2. CDR1 and CDR2 from the germline V gene are LNHDA and SQIVND (reference sequence). The length of the CDR3 is 15 residues. J lost 8 bases, V lost 0 bases, and 1 base had no gene match. The CDR3 loop reads CASSIELAGGYEQFF. The CDR3 DNA follows: TGTGCCAGTAGTATAGAACTAGCGGGGGGGTATGAGCAGTTCTTC. Combining the CDR3 with reference TRBV19 and TRBJ2-1 gives the whole variable domain DGGITQSPKYLFRKEGQNVTLSCEQNLNHDAMYWYRQDPGQGLRLIYYSQIVNDFQKGDIAEGYSVSREKKESFPLTVTSAQKNPTAFYLCASSIELAGGYEQFFGPGTRLTVL.

CDR3 nucleotides: TGTGCCAGCAGCCCAGACAGGGTTGACGCTTTCTTT. It yields the protein CASSPDRVDAFF. The chain combines TRBV27 with TRBJ1-1; 7 nucleotides line up with TRBD1. The CDR3 covers 12 residues. Germline CDR1 reads MNHEY; CDR2 reads SMNVEV (reference sequence). Trimming cost V 6 bases and J 11 bases; bases outside gene matches: 9.

This clone was counted a single time. The J gene is TRBJ1-2, the V gene TRBV21-1; TRBD1 is taken as the D call from the table, unchecked against the DNA. TRBV21-1 is assigned pseudogene status. The CDR3 extends over 17 amino acids. The DNA for the CDR3 is TGTGCCAGCAGCAAAGGGGGCCTCGGACAGGGGGCCTTTGGCTACACCTTC. It encodes CASSKGGLGQGAFGYTF.

This clone was observed a handful of times. The chain joins TRBV27 to TRBJ2-7, with 8 bases identical to TRBD2. The germline gives CDR1 MNHEY, CDR2 SMNVEV (reference sequence). The CDR3 loop spans 12 amino acids. Unmatched junction bases numbered 1, after V lost 6 bases and J lost 3 bases. The CDR3 region is CASSREGYEQYF. The CDR3, as DNA: TGTGCCAGCAGCCGGGAGGGCTACGAGCAGTACTTC.

The chain employs TRBV7-9 and TRBJ1-3, with a weak D call TRBD1 (5 bases). Trimming took 1 base from V and 5 from J, leaving 21 bases between them. CDR1 and CDR2 (germline): SEHNR, FQNEAQ (reference sequence). This CDR3 region has 18 residues. The CDR3 here is CASSLEGLFRRGRNTIYF. The CDR3 DNA reads as TGTGCCAGCAGCTTAGAGGGGTTGTTTAGAAGGGGACGAAACACCATATATTTT.

This clone was seen only a few times. V usage is TRBV27 and J usage is TRBJ2-3; 12 bases are a match to TRBD2. CDR3 length: 21 residues. The V gene end was trimmed by 6 bases and the J gene end by 1 base; junction bases not matched to a gene: 20. Germline assignment: CDR1 MNHEY and CDR2 SMNVEV (reference sequence). This CDR3 reads CASSPYGPPSGRAYRTDTQYF. DNA for the CDR3: TGTGCCAGCAGCCCTTATGGGCCCCCTAGCGGGAGGGCCTACCGCACAGATACGCAGTATTTT.

The V and J genes are TRBV5-6 and TRBJ2-2; D might be TRBD1 or TRBD2, each matching 5 bases. CDR3 length: 16 residues. The germline gives CDR1 SGHDT, CDR2 YYEEEE. The V and J ends lost 0 bases and 9 bases respectively, with 18 bases between them. CDR3 sequence: CASSLAGVGWGRELFF. DNA of the CDR3: TGTGCCAGCAGCTTGGCCGGGGTAGGATGGGGCCGGGAGCTGTTTTTT.

In this sample, this clone turned up once. The V call is TRBV4-3, the J call TRBJ2-7; 8 positions agree with TRBD2. V lost 3 bases to trimming and J lost 4 bases; unmatched junction nucleotides: 5. The CDR3 sequence is 14 residues long. The V gene's germline CDR1 is LGHNA and CDR2 YSLEER. The CDR3 protein is CASSHGTSTYEQYF. For the CDR3, the DNA is TGCGCCAGCAGCCACGGGACTAGTACGTACGAGCAGTACTTC.

This clone was seen more than once but under ten times. The rearrangement uses TRBV5-1 and TRBJ2-7, with 9 bases that match TRBD1. Looked up from germline, CDR1 is SGHRS and CDR2 is YFSETQ. J gave up 7 bases and V 1 base, and 12 bases lay outside the gene matches. The CDR3 length is 16 residues. CDR3 coding DNA: TGCGCCAGCAGCTTGACTACCGGGACAGGGTTTCGGGAGCAGTACTTC. Translation gives CASSLTTGTGFREQYF.

The J gene is TRBJ1-1, the V gene TRBV19; 9 nucleotides line up with TRBD1. CDR1 and CDR2 (germline): LNHDA, SQIVND (reference sequence). CDR3 size: 13 residues. V dropped 5 bases and J dropped 9; count of bases not matched to a gene: 7. The DNA of the CDR3 is TGTGCCAGTAGTTCGACAGGGGGTCAAAAAGCTTTCTTT. This sequence encodes CASSSTGGQKAFF.

The chain recombines TRBV28 with TRBJ1-2; D ambiguous. The CDR3 consists of 14 residues. Germline lookup yields CDR1 MDHEN and CDR2 SYDVKM. V was cut by 5 bases and J by 4 bases, with 14 bases left in between. For the CDR3, the DNA is TGTGCCAGCAGTCCGGGCCTCGGGGTCTATGGCTACACCTTC. It specifies CASSPGLGVYGYTF.